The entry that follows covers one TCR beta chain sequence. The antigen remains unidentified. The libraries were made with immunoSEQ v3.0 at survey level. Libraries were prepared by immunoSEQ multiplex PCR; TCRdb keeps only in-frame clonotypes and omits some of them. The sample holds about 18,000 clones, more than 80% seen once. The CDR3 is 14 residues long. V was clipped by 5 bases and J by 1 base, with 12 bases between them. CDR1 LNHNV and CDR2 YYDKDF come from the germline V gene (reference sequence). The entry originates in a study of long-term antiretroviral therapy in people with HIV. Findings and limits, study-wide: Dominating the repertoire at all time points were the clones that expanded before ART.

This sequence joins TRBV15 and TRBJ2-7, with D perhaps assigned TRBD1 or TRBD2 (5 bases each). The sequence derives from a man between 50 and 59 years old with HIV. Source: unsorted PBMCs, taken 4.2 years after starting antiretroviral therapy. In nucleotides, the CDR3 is TGTGCCACCAGCGCCCGGGACGGATCCTACGAGCAGTACTTC. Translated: CATSARDGSYEQYF.